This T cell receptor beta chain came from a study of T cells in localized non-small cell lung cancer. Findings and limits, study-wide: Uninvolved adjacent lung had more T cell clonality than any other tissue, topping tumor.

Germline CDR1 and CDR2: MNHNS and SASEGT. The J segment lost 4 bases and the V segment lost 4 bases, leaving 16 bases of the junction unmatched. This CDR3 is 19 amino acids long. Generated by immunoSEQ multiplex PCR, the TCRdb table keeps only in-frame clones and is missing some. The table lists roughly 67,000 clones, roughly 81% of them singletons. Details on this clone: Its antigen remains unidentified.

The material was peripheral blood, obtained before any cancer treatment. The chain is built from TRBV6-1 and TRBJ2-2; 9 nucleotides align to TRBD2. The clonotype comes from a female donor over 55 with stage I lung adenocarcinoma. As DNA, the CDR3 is TGTGCCAGCAGTGGCTTGGGACAAGGCGGGGGGGTCCGCACCGGGGAGCTGTTTTTT. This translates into CASSGLGQGGGVRTGELFF.